Reported below is one TCR beta chain. Its antigen remains unidentified. This sample was taken from a study of post-analysis software for immune sequencing data. At the level of the study: The courses of disease that were included comprised relapsing-remitting, secondary progressive and progressive-relapsing multiple sclerosis. The study's findings and limits: Relative to controls, patients had several TRBV segments at higher frequency, with TRBV5-6, TRBV5-1 and TRBV20-1 among these. Co-batched samples clustered tightly together by F measure. Versus controls, multiple sclerosis patients showed significantly lower diversity (normalized Chao1).

V dropped 3 bases and J dropped 3 bases, with 9 bases sitting between them. Germline lookup yields CDR1 LGHNA and CDR2 YSLEER. The CDR3 has 14 residues. Every TCR beta cDNA library bore unique molecular identifiers. Each batch of 1 to 10 million T cells produced roughly 450,000 cDNA molecules. TCRdb processed the PCR reads anew with MiXCR; each CDR3 protein has one entry. This sample has 750,000 to 900,000 distinct CDR3 sequences; about half occur once, and the top ten carry roughly 5%. V and J are TRBV4-3 and TRBJ1-5, with D perhaps matching TRBD1 (5 bases). The sequence came from a girl under 18 with multiple sclerosis. Sequencing was done on a sample of blood. The DNA for the CDR3 is TGCGCCAGCAGCCATGTCAGGGACAATCAGCCCCAGCATTTT. It is translated as CASSHVRDNQPQHF.